This TCR beta chain appears in the sequencing data of a study of cytomegalovirus exposure and HLA in healthy donors. The study, taken as a whole, reports: Reportedly, TCR beta sequences accurately predicted HLA-A and HLA-B alleles in most subjects. The number of N-insertions in an Asian-associated ancestry cluster was reportedly below the roughly 670-donor mean in a later analysis. CMV antigen specificity was confirmed in vitro for a few CMV-associated chains.

Worth noting for this clone: Its antigen remains unknown.

Primers: 60 Vbeta forward and 13 Jbeta reverse. The table came from immunoSEQ multiplex PCR; TCRdb's copy has only in-frame clones and leaves some out. The data show about 160,000 clones, roughly 82% seen once. The V end lost 6 bases, the J end lost 8 bases, and 17 bases lay between the germline ends. Per the germline V gene, CDR1 is MNHNY and CDR2 is SVGAGI (reference sequence). The CDR3 loop spans 14 amino acids. Sequencing was done on a sample of PBMCs. The source of this sequence is a man in his forties or fifties in good health and CMV-seropositive. V and J are TRBV6-6 and TRBJ2-1; tentatively, D is TRBD1 (8 bases). The CDR3 sequence is CASRPRTGRDEQFF. The CDR3 DNA reads TGTGCCAGCAGACCTCGGACAGGGAGGGATGAGCAGTTCTTC.